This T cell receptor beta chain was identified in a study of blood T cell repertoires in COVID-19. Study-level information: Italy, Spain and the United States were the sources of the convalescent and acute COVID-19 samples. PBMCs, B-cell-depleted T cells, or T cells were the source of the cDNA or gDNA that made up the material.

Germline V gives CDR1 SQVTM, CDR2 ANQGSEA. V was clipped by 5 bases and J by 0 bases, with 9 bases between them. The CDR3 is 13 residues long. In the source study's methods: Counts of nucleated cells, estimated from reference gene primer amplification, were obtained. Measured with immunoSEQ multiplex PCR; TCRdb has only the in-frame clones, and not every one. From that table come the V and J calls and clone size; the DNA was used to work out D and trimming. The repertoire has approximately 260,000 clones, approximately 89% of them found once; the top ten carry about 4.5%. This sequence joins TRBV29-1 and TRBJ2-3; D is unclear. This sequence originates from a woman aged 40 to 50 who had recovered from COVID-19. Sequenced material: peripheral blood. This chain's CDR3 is CSVLGPSTDTQYF. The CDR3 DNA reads TGCAGCGTTTTGGGCCCTAGCACAGATACGCAGTATTTT.